These 30 T cell receptor beta chains were all obtained from the same sample, sequenced in a study of cytomegalovirus exposure and HLA in healthy donors. In the PCR, 60 Vbeta and 13 Jbeta primers were used. Here immunoSEQ multiplex PCR was the method, and the copy in TCRdb shows in-frame clones only, minus some. Altogether some 200,000 clones are present, around 77% being singletons, with the ten largest covering roughly 3%. Sequences were obtained from PBMCs. Receptor source: a woman aged 30 to 39 in good health and CMV-seronegative.

The chain recombines TRBV7-2 with TRBJ1-4; D remains unclear. V was pared by 5 bases and J by 14 bases, with 24 bases between. Germline V lookup: CDR1 SGHTA, CDR2 FQGNSA. CDR3 length: 15 amino acids. The CDR3 spells CASSPPVLTSLRLFF. Here the CDR3 DNA reads TGTGCCAGCAGCCCCCCCGTGCTAACGAGCCTACGGCTGTTTTTT. The full variable domain, its missing parts supplied by reference TRBV7-2 and TRBJ1-4, is GAGVSQSPSNKVTEKGKDVELRCDPISGHTALYWYRQSLGQGLEFLIYFQGNSAPDKSGLPSDRFSAERTGGSVSTLTIQRTQQEDSAVYLCASSPPVLTSLRLFFGSGTQLSVL.

The rearrangement links TRBV30 to TRBJ1-4; TRBD1 might be the D (5 bases). V was shortened by 3 bases and J by 8 bases, with 13 bases between the two germline ends. Germline V gene lookup returns CDR1 GTSNPN and CDR2 SVGIG (reference sequence). This CDR3 region has 13 residues. The CDR3 bases are TGTGCCTGGAGGTCGGTAGGGGTCGAAAAACTGTTTTTT. Encoded protein: CAWRSVGVEKLFF.

The chain couples TRBV6-5 to TRBJ2-5; D is uncertain. Trimming left V 0 bases short and J 3 bases short, with 11 bases between. The CDR3 has 15 residues. The germline V gene has CDR1 MNHEY and CDR2 SVGAGI. The CDR3 DNA sequence: TGTGCCAGCAGTTACTCGAAGCTTGCCGAAGAGACCCAGTACTTC. Residues: CASSYSKLAEETQYF.

The chain has TRBV7-6 and TRBJ2-7; D call uncertain. The CDR3 consists of 14 residues. Germline-derived CDR1 and CDR2 are SGHVS and FNYEAQ. Trimming removed 1 base from V and 10 bases from J, with 17 bases in between. CDR3 protein: CASSLGGGRGEQYF. CDR3 nucleotide sequence: TGTGCCAGCAGCTTAGGTGGTGGAAGAGGTGAACAGTACTTC. Looking up the rest from reference TRBV7-6 and TRBJ2-7 gives the full variable domain: GAGVSQSPRYKVTKRGQDVALRCDPISGHVSLYWYRQALGQGPEFLTYFNYEAQQDKSGLPNDRFSAERPEGSISTLTIQRTEQRDSAMYRCASSLGGGRGEQYFGPGTRLTVT.

CDR3 nucleotide sequence: TGCGCCAGCAACCCTTCTACCGGGACAGGGGGATATTTGTTTTTT. Residues: CASNPSTGTGGYLFF. J is TRBJ1-4 and V is TRBV4-1; TRBD1 matches 11 bases. After removal of 7 bases from V and 15 bases from J, the junction contained 16 bases not matched to a gene. Germline-derived CDR1 and CDR2 are MGHRA and YSYEKL. The CDR3 is 15 residues long.

The chain couples TRBV7-8 to TRBJ1-1; D perhaps matches TRBD1 (6 bases). CDR3 length equals 13 residues. Trimming left V 0 bases short and J 5 bases short, with 7 bases between. Germline values: CDR1 SGHVS, CDR2 FQNEAQ. CDR3 protein: CASSLAGQTEAFF. Here the CDR3 DNA reads TGTGCCAGCAGCTTAGCAGGACAGACTGAAGCTTTCTTT.

In its sample, this clone was seen a few times. The V and J genes are TRBV5-6 and TRBJ1-4; 9 positions agree with TRBD1. Per the germline V gene, CDR1 is SGHDT and CDR2 is YYEEEE. The CDR3 loop spans 16 amino acids. Trimming at V came to 4 bases and at J to 0 bases, leaving 4 bases not matched to a gene. Written as DNA, the CDR3 is TGTGCCAGCAGCCCCGGGACAGGGACAACTAATGAAAAACTGTTTTTT. Its translation: CASSPGTGTTNEKLFF. The variable domain in full, completed from reference TRBV5-6 and TRBJ1-4, reads DAGVTQSPTHLIKTRGQQVTLRCSPKSGHDTVSWYQQALGQGPQFIFQYYEEEERQRGNFPDRFSGHQFPNYSSELNVNALLLGDSALYLCASSPGTGTTNEKLFFGSGTQLSVL.

Remarks on this clone: Different DNA sequences within this sample yield the same CDR3. V usage is TRBV5-1 and J usage is TRBJ2-7, with D perhaps TRBD2 (5 bases). The CDR3 runs 12 residues. The V gene lost 2 bases and the J gene lost 7 bases, with 10 bases spanning the gap. Germline V gene data show CDR1 as SGHRS and CDR2 as YFSETQ. CDR3 loop: CASSLLDTEQYF. CDR3 nucleotides: TGCGCCAGCAGCTTACTAGACACAGAGCAGTACTTC.

J is TRBJ2-3 and V is TRBV7-9; TRBD1 matches 9 bases. The CDR3 sequence is 16 residues long. Per the germline V gene, CDR1 is SEHNR and CDR2 is FQNEAQ (reference sequence). V lost 5 bases, J lost 2 bases, and 8 bases stayed unmatched. The CDR3 protein is CASSRGGTGYTDTQYF. The CDR3 DNA reads as TGTGCCAGCAGCAGGGGCGGGACAGGGTACACAGATACGCAGTATTTT.

The V call is TRBV7-9, the J call TRBJ1-2, with a possible D match to TRBD1 (6 bases). Trimming pared 5 bases from V and 4 bases from J, leaving 20 bases between. Germline V gene sequence: CDR1 SEHNR, CDR2 FQNEAQ (reference sequence). CDR3 length: 16 amino acids. The CDR3 DNA reads TGTGCCAGCAGCATCAGAGAGGGTCAGGGGATCTATGGCTACACCTTC. Protein sequence: CASSIREGQGIYGYTF. Full variable domain (remainder filled in from reference TRBV7-9 and TRBJ1-2): DTGVSQNPRHKITKRGQNVTFRCDPISEHNRLYWYRQTLGQGPEFLTYFQNEAQLEKSRLLSDRFSAERPKGSFSTLEIQRTEQGDSAMYLCASSIREGQGIYGYTFGSGTRLTVV.

This clone was detected only once. The J gene is TRBJ1-4, the V gene TRBV29-1; the D gene is possibly TRBD1 (6 bases). V lost 7 bases and J lost 2, with 11 bases in between. CDR3 length: 13 amino acids. Germline assignment: CDR1 SQVTM and CDR2 ANQGSEA. The CDR3 reads CSAQGLTNEKLFF. Here the CDR3 DNA reads TGCAGCGCCCAGGGGTTGACTAATGAAAAACTGTTTTTT.

This clone came up a few times. The chain has TRBV7-9 and TRBJ2-1; 10 nucleotides line up with TRBD2. The J segment lost 7 bases and the V segment lost 5 bases, leaving 5 bases of the junction unmatched. The CDR3 has 14 residues. Germline V gene sequence: CDR1 SEHNR, CDR2 FQNEAQ (reference sequence). DNA of the CDR3: TGTGCCAGCAGCGGGACTAGCGCGCGGAATGAGCAGTTCTTC. Translating gives CASSGTSARNEQFF.

Only a few counts were recorded for this clone. The chain carries TRBV4-1 and TRBJ2-7; D may be TRBD1 (5 bases). V lost 0 bases and J lost 2, with 14 bases in between. Germline CDR1 and CDR2: MGHRA and YSYEKL. The CDR3 is made up of 16 amino acids. CDR3 protein: CASSQEGAGRTYEQYF. CDR3 nucleotides: TGCGCCAGCAGCCAAGAAGGGGCCGGTAGAACCTACGAGCAGTACTTC.

V usage is TRBV27 and J usage is TRBJ2-3, with D unresolved. This CDR3 has 15 residues. V lost 2 bases and J 2 bases, leaving 11 bases between the germline ends. Germline V gene sequence: CDR1 MNHEY, CDR2 SMNVEV (reference sequence). CDR3 in DNA: TGTGCCAGCAGTTTAGGAGTAATCCTCACAGATACGCAGTATTTT. This sequence encodes CASSLGVILTDTQYF.

The chain carries TRBV6-1 and TRBJ2-1; 7 bases are shared with TRBD2. Germline V gene data show CDR1 as MNHNS and CDR2 as SASEGT. After removal of 2 bases from V and 0 bases from J, the junction contained 10 bases not matched to a gene. CDR3 length equals 18 residues. Written as DNA, the CDR3 is TGTGCCAGCAGTGAAAGGGTAGCGGGTGCGAGCTCCTACAATGAGCAGTTCTTC. It encodes CASSERVAGASSYNEQFF.

The genes are TRBV28 and TRBJ1-2; D is uncertain. This CDR3 has 12 residues. Germline values: CDR1 MDHEN, CDR2 SYDVKM. V lost 4 bases and J 7 bases, leaving 10 bases between the germline ends. The CDR3 is CASSYWAIGYTF. The CDR3 nucleotides read TGTGCCAGCAGTTATTGGGCTATTGGCTACACCTTC.

The CDR3: CASSLNGRLAYEQYF. Here the CDR3 DNA reads TGTGCCAGCAGCTTAAATGGGAGGCTAGCCTACGAGCAGTACTTC. This sequence joins TRBV7-9 and TRBJ2-7; D is possibly TRBD2 (6 bases). Germline V lookup: CDR1 SEHNR, CDR2 FQNEAQ (reference sequence). This CDR3 spans 15 amino acids. Trimming removed 2 bases at V and 2 bases at J, with 13 bases between.

V and J are TRBV5-4 and TRBJ1-1; no firm D call. Germline V gene lookup returns CDR1 SGHNT and CDR2 YYREEE (reference sequence). The length of the CDR3 is 15 residues. The germline V and J ends were trimmed by 4 bases and 1 base, with 14 bases remaining between them. The CDR3 reads CASSLEARRNTEAFF. CDR3 nucleotide sequence: TGTGCCAGCAGCCTCGAGGCCCGGAGGAACACTGAAGCTTTCTTT. Full variable domain (missing parts from reference TRBV5-4 and TRBJ1-1): ETGVTQSPTHLIKTRGQQVTLRCSSQSGHNTVSWYQQALGQGPQFIFQYYREEENGRGNFPPRFSGLQFPNYSSELNVNALELDDSALYLCASSLEARRNTEAFFGQGTRLTVV.

CDR3 sequence reads: CATSRDMTAYEQYF. In DNA, the CDR3 is TGTGCCACCAGCAGAGATATGACAGCCTACGAGCAGTACTTC. The gene calls are TRBV15 and TRBJ2-7; possible D gene TRBD1, 5 bases. There are 14 residues in the CDR3. The V and J ends lost 0 bases and 2 bases respectively, with 8 bases between them. The V gene's germline CDR1 is LNHNV and CDR2 YYDKDF (reference sequence).

The V call is TRBV2, the J call TRBJ1-4, with no clear D. Trimming pared 4 bases from V and 0 bases from J, leaving 9 bases between. The CDR3 sequence is 15 residues long. CDR1 is SNHLY and CDR2 is FYNNEI in the germline V gene. CDR3: CASSGAQATNEKLFF. The CDR3, as DNA: TGTGCCAGCAGTGGGGCCCAAGCAACTAATGAAAAACTGTTTTTT.

V is TRBV10-2 and J is TRBJ2-3, with TRBD2 matching over 11 bases. V trimming: 2 bases; J trimming: 5 bases; junction bases outside the gene matches: 9. Germline V gene sequence: CDR1 WSHSY, CDR2 SAAADI. This CDR3 contains 17 residues. CDR3 region: CASSENLGTSGLDTQYF. The CDR3 region has the DNA TGCGCCAGCAGTGAGAACTTAGGGACTAGCGGATTAGATACGCAGTATTTT.

The chain combines TRBV6-5 with TRBJ2-7; 7 bases match TRBD1. CDR1 MNHEY and CDR2 SVGAGI come from the germline V gene. After removal of 6 bases from V and 12 bases from J, the junction contained 8 bases not matched to a gene. This CDR3 comprises 11 residues. Here the CDR3 DNA reads TGTGCCAGCAGCCGTGGACAGGCGTCGTACTTC. Translated, it gives CASSRGQASYF.

The J gene is TRBJ1-6, the V gene TRBV5-1; D is uncertain. This CDR3 is 16 amino acids long. CDR1 SGHRS and CDR2 YFSETQ come from the germline V gene. Trimming pared 4 bases from V and 7 bases from J, leaving 18 bases between. The CDR3 nucleotides read TGCGCCAGCAGCCGTGCCTCGGGGAACGACAATTCACCCCTCCACTTT. Encoded protein: CASSRASGNDNSPLHF.

The CDR3, as DNA: TGTGCCAGCAGTGAAGCGGGGGGGAGAGGCGATCGAGCTTTCTTT. Encoded protein: CASSEAGGRGDRAFF. The J gene is TRBJ1-1, the V gene TRBV6-1, with D maybe TRBD1 (5 bases). Trimming left V 0 bases short and J 10 bases short, with 18 bases between. CDR3 length equals 15 residues. Germline V gene sequence: CDR1 MNHNS, CDR2 SASEGT.

The gene calls are TRBV10-3 and TRBJ2-7; 13 bases line up with TRBD2. The CDR3 contains 14 residues. After removal of 10 bases from V and 7 bases from J, the junction contained 10 bases not matched to a gene. Germline lookup yields CDR1 ENHRY and CDR2 SYGVKD. The CDR3 sequence is CATGLAGESGEQYF. The CDR3 region has the DNA TGTGCCACCGGACTAGCGGGAGAATCGGGAGAGCAGTACTTC.

The J gene is TRBJ2-7, the V gene TRBV2; D is unresolved. Trimming took off 2 bases at V and 0 bases at J, with 11 bases between the two ends. CDR3 length: 15 residues. The germline CDR1 and CDR2 sequences are SNHLY and FYNNEI. The CDR3 nucleotides are TGTGCCAGCAGTGAACGGTGGTATAGCTCCTACGAGCAGTACTTC. It yields the protein CASSERWYSSYEQYF.

The chain carries TRBV19 and TRBJ2-1; maybe TRBD2 (6 bases). The CDR3 has 14 residues. From germline, CDR1 is LNHDA and CDR2 SQIVND (reference sequence). V was pared by 8 bases and J by 6 bases, with 17 bases between. The CDR3 protein is CASLPPGGTNEQFF. The CDR3 DNA is TGTGCCAGTCTTCCCCCTGGCGGGACCAATGAGCAGTTCTTC.

V usage is TRBV11-1 and J usage is TRBJ2-5, with a possible D match to TRBD2 (7 bases). V gave up 6 bases and J gave up 5 bases, with 25 bases separating them. The germline gives CDR1 SGHAT, CDR2 FQDESV (reference sequence). The CDR3 has 17 amino acids. The CDR3 sequence is CASRLTYGEGVTETQYF. CDR3 nucleotide sequence: TGTGCCAGCAGGTTGACCTACGGGGAGGGGGTCACGGAGACCCAGTACTTC.

The chain employs TRBV14 and TRBJ1-1, with D uncertain. Between the trimmed V and J ends, which lost 6 bases and 5 bases, there was a span of 10 bases. The germline V gene encodes CDR1 SGHDN and CDR2 FVKESK. The CDR3 is made up of 12 amino acids. The CDR3 DNA reads TGTGCCAGCAGTCGGGGAGTAACTGAAGCTTTCTTT. This gives the protein CASSRGVTEAFF.

This chain uses TRBV27 with TRBJ1-2; D uncertain. Germline CDR1 MNHEY, CDR2 SMNVEV (reference sequence). This CDR3 is built from 18 residues. V shed 3 bases and J shed 0 bases, with 20 bases lying between them. The CDR3 loop reads CASSFPAGPPGANYGYTF. CDR3 in DNA: TGTGCCAGCAGTTTTCCGGCAGGCCCGCCCGGGGCTAACTATGGCTACACCTTC.